This T cell receptor (beta chain) was recovered during a study of PD-L1 blockade in urothelial cancer. Profiling relied on immunoSEQ multiplex PCR, and the TCRdb table lists in-frame clones only, not all of them. Here the sample spans tens of thousands of clones, 80% to 90% being singletons. Looked up from germline, CDR1 is LNHNV and CDR2 is YYDKDF (reference sequence). This CDR3 spans 16 amino acids. V was trimmed by 0 bases and J by 4 bases, leaving 15 bases between them. Time point specified: peripheral blood 6 weeks after treatment start. Each patient contributed between 1 and 8 total time points of blood mononuclear cells, pretreatment and during treatment.

Material: PBMCs, obtained around atezolizumab (anti-PD-L1) treatment. This TCR was sampled from an older man with urothelial cancer. J is TRBJ2-5 and V is TRBV15; a possible D gene is TRBD2 (6 bases). This CDR3 is CATSRDTPGGTETQYF. DNA of the CDR3: TGTGCCACCAGCAGAGATACCCCTGGGGGGACAGAGACCCAGTACTTC.